Listed here are 24 T cell receptor beta chains from one sample, sequenced in a study of response to subunit inactivated influenza vaccine. TCRdb fed the RT-PCR reads into MiXCR, producing one record per CDR3 protein. The table lists about 520,000 distinct CDR3 sequences, roughly 7.9% of them singletons, with 10% to 15% in the top ten. This sample comprised PBMCs from blood, obtained less than 25 months after vaccination. These receptors were collected from a man in his fifties or sixties who received an inactivated influenza vaccine.

This clonotype was recorded at least ten times. The J gene is TRBJ2-1, the V gene TRBV2; 7 bases map to TRBD2. Trimming cost V 1 base and J 0 bases; bases outside gene matches: 3. The germline gives CDR1 SNHLY, CDR2 FYNNEI. The CDR3 has 16 amino acids. The CDR3, as DNA: TGTGCCAGCAGTGAAGTCAGGACTAGCTCCTACAATGAGCAGTTCTTC. It codes for CASSEVRTSSYNEQFF.

This clonotype was seen at least ten times. The rearrangement uses TRBV7-9 and TRBJ2-4, with 10 bases identical to TRBD1. The V segment lost 3 bases and the J segment 8 bases; nucleotides outside the gene matches: 4. Germline loops: CDR1 SEHNR, CDR2 FQNEAQ (reference sequence). The length of the CDR3 is 14 residues. CDR3 sequence (DNA): TGTGCCAGCAGCTTTGGGGACAGGGGCCACATTCAGTACTTC. It specifies CASSFGDRGHIQYF.

As to this clonotype: Mismatch with germline at one junction end may stem from a read error. The chain is built from TRBV5-1 and TRBJ2-2; maybe TRBD1 (6 bases). The CDR3 runs 15 residues. CDR1 SGHRS and CDR2 YFSETQ come from the germline V gene. The chain's CDR3 is CASSSGHANTGELIF. The CDR3 coding sequence is TGCGCCAGCAGCTCGGGACACGCGAACACCGGGGAGCTGATTTTT.

This clonotype was detected many times. J is TRBJ2-3 and V is TRBV5-1, with TRBD1 as a possible D gene (5 bases). This CDR3 region has 13 residues. CDR1 is SGHRS and CDR2 is YFSETQ in the germline V gene. V lost 7 bases, J lost 5 bases, and 14 bases lay in between. The CDR3 bases are TGCGCCAGCGGACATGGCAGGAGAGATACGCAGTATTTT. Its protein product is CASGHGRRDTQYF.

This clonotype was recorded at least ten times. The chain combines TRBV10-3 with TRBJ2-5; 9 positions match TRBD1. With 10 bases clipped from V and 0 bases from J, the junction kept 6 bases outside the gene matches. The CDR3 totals 14 residues. The germline V gene has CDR1 ENHRY and CDR2 SYGVKD. The CDR3 nucleotides are TGTGCCACTCGAAACAGGGGGCACCAAGAGACCCAGTACTTC. This codes for CATRNRGHQETQYF.

This clonotype was counted a few times. The chain links TRBV12-3 or TRBV12-4 to TRBJ1-4, with D unresolved. Trimming removed 2 bases at V and 8 bases at J, with 3 bases between. The CDR3 has 11 residues. CDR3 sequence (DNA): TGTGCCAGCAGTTTATACGAAAAACTGTTTTTT. Translating gives CASSLYEKLFF.

This clonotype was counted many times. The gene calls are TRBV4-3 and TRBJ2-3; D is possibly TRBD2 (5 bases). The CDR3 consists of 19 residues. V lost 0 bases and J lost 3, with 22 bases in between. The V gene's germline CDR1 is LGHNA and CDR2 YSLEER. CDR3 amino acids: CASSQEAPRGPAVTDTQYF. Written as DNA, the CDR3 is TGCGCCAGCAGCCAAGAAGCCCCCCGAGGGCCGGCAGTAACAGATACGCAGTATTTT.

This sequence joins TRBV6-1 and TRBJ2-2, with 11 bases that match TRBD2. Unmatched junction bases numbered 6, after V lost 7 bases and J lost 2 bases. The CDR3 consists of 16 residues. Germline loops: CDR1 MNHNS, CDR2 SASEGT. The CDR3: CASNLAGGANTGELFF. For the CDR3, the DNA is TGTGCCAGCAACTTAGCGGGGGGGGCCAACACCGGGGAGCTGTTTTTT.

J is TRBJ2-1 and V is TRBV24-1; either TRBD1 or TRBD2 may fit D (6 bases each). This CDR3 is 15 amino acids long. The germline V gene encodes CDR1 KGHDR and CDR2 SFDVKD. V was cut by 7 bases and J by 8 bases, with 20 bases left in between. This CDR3 is CATRGAGFPFDEQFF. Here the CDR3 DNA reads TGTGCCACCAGGGGGGCGGGGTTCCCCTTCGATGAGCAGTTCTTC.

J is TRBJ2-1 and V is TRBV9, with D possibly TRBD1 on 6 matching bases. The germline CDR1 and CDR2 sequences are SGDLS and YYNGEE. V was pared by 3 bases and J by 9 bases, with 22 bases between. The CDR3 spans 16 residues. CDR3 DNA: TGTGCCAGCAGCGAGGGGGAACTAGTATTCGCGGGTGAGCAGTTCTTC. Its translation is CASSEGELVFAGEQFF.

This chain links TRBV20-1 with TRBJ2-1; a weak D match, TRBD2 (5 bases). Germline V gene sequence: CDR1 DFQATT, CDR2 SNEGSKA (reference sequence). The CDR3 covers 13 residues. The V and J ends lost 0 bases and 6 bases respectively, with 9 bases between them. The CDR3 is CSARDVGSNEQFF. The CDR3 nucleotides are TGCAGTGCTAGAGATGTGGGGAGCAATGAGCAGTTCTTC.

In its sample, this clonotype was seen a few times. This chain connects TRBV12-3 or TRBV12-4 to TRBJ1-3; D call uncertain. CDR3 length: 16 residues. The V end lost 3 bases, the J end lost 0 bases, and 12 bases lay between the germline ends. The CDR3 is CASSFGRTSSGNTIYF. Written as DNA, the CDR3 is TGTGCCAGCAGTTTCGGACGGACCAGCTCTGGAAACACCATATATTTT.

With respect to this clonotype: The junction does not match germline at one end; this may be a read error. This CDR3 reads CASSETGTYGYPF. Written as DNA, the CDR3 is TGTGCCAGCAGTGAGACAGGGACCTATGGCTACCCCTTC. The chain uses TRBV6-1 and TRBJ1-2; 7 nucleotides agree with TRBD1. This CDR3 is 13 amino acids long. Germline V gene sequence: CDR1 MNHNS, CDR2 SASEGT.

This clonotype turned up a few times. The V and J genes are TRBV5-1 and TRBJ2-5; TRBD1 or TRBD2 may be the D gene (6 bases each). Germline V gene lookup returns CDR1 SGHRS and CDR2 YFSETQ. V gave up 0 bases and J gave up 5 bases, with 11 bases separating them. The CDR3 is 14 residues long. DNA for the CDR3: TGCGCCAGCAGCTTGGACCAGGGGAGGGAGACCCAGTACTTC. It encodes CASSLDQGRETQYF. Drawing the rest from reference TRBV5-1 and TRBJ2-5, the complete variable domain is KAGVTQTPRYLIKTRGQQVTLSCSPISGHRSVSWYQQTPGQGLQFLFEYFSETQRNKGNFPGRFSGRQFSNSRSEMNVSTLELGDSALYLCASSLDQGRETQYFGPGTRLLVL.

This clonotype was counted a few times. The J gene is TRBJ1-2, the V gene TRBV4-2; D remains ambiguous. CDR3 length: 12 residues. Germline loops: CDR1 LGHNA, CDR2 YNFKEQ. Trimming took 8 bases from V and 7 from J, leaving 14 bases between them. The CDR3 loop is CASYGIAGGYTF. The DNA of the CDR3 is TGTGCCAGCTACGGGATCGCAGGTGGCTACACCTTC.

The chain has TRBV5-5 and TRBJ2-7; D is ambiguous. Trimming cost V 1 base and J 7 bases, with 12 bases left between them. CDR3 length equals 13 residues. The V gene's germline CDR1 is SGHKS and CDR2 YYEKEE (reference sequence). CDR3 residues: CASSLLSVGEQYF. In DNA, the CDR3 is TGTGCCAGCAGCTTGTTGTCAGTGGGAGAGCAGTACTTC.

The chain employs TRBV10-3 and TRBJ2-1; TRBD1 matches at 11 bases. CDR1 and CDR2 (germline): ENHRY, SYGVKD. The junction had 5 bases not matched to a gene; V was cut back by 4 bases and J by 6 bases. CDR3 length equals 15 residues. The CDR3 loop reads CAISAGTGGFNEQFF. The CDR3 nucleotides read TGTGCCATCAGTGCGGGGACAGGGGGATTCAATGAGCAGTTCTTC.

This clonotype was seen only a few times. The V gene is TRBV4-2, the J gene TRBJ1-1; possible D gene TRBD1, 5 bases. V shed 1 base and J shed 1 base, with 13 bases lying between them. The CDR3 runs 16 residues. Per germline, CDR1 LGHNA and CDR2 YNFKEQ. The CDR3, as DNA: TGTGCCAGCAGCCAAGGGTTGGGGCAGACGAACACTGAAGCTTTCTTT. Protein: CASSQGLGQTNTEAFF.

A few counts support this clonotype. CDR3 sequence: CASSSGGVYGYTF. CDR3 nucleotides: TGTGCCAGCAGTTCAGGGGGCGTCTATGGCTACACCTTC. This rearrangement joins TRBV7-9 to TRBJ1-2, with 8 bases aligning to TRBD1. The CDR3 loop spans 13 amino acids. The J segment lost 4 bases and the V segment lost 6 bases, leaving 4 bases of the junction unmatched. Germline lookup yields CDR1 SEHNR and CDR2 FQNEAQ (reference sequence).

This clonotype showed up many times. This chain links TRBV20-1 with TRBJ2-3; TRBD2 matches at 10 bases. Germline V lookup: CDR1 DFQATT, CDR2 SNEGSKA (reference sequence). The CDR3 sequence is 15 residues long. Trimming removed 6 bases from V and 6 bases from J; junction bases left unmatched: 12. In DNA form, the CDR3 reads TGCAGTGCCACGAGGGCTAGCGGGGGTTCGGATACGCAGTATTTT. Amino acids: CSATRASGGSDTQYF.

The chain couples TRBV24-1 to TRBJ2-1; maybe TRBD1 (6 bases). Germline values: CDR1 KGHDR, CDR2 SFDVKD. Between the trimmed V and J ends, which lost 0 bases and 0 bases, there was a span of 8 bases. The CDR3 consists of 16 residues. The CDR3 loop reads CATSDLRDTSYNEQFF. In DNA, the CDR3 is TGTGCCACCAGTGATTTGAGGGACACCTCCTACAATGAGCAGTTCTTC.

In this sample, this clonotype turned up a few times. The chain couples TRBV20-1 to TRBJ2-1, with D perhaps matching TRBD2 (7 bases). The V and J ends lost 4 bases and 7 bases respectively, with 20 bases between them. Germline values: CDR1 DFQATT, CDR2 SNEGSKA (reference sequence). The CDR3 runs to 15 residues. As DNA, the CDR3 is TGCAGTGCTATCGGTGCGGGGGCATTTGGGAATGAGCAGTTCTTC. This gives the protein CSAIGAGAFGNEQFF.

This rearrangement joins TRBV20-1 to TRBJ2-1, with D hard to call. The CDR3 is made up of 11 amino acids. Germline V CDR1 and CDR2: DFQATT, SNEGSKA (reference sequence). Trimming left V 3 bases short and J 9 bases short, with 9 bases between. The CDR3 DNA sequence: TGCAGTGCTAGCGAGATCGGTGAGCAGTTCTTC. Its translation: CSASEIGEQFF.

This clonotype was counted ten times or more. V and J are TRBV10-3 and TRBJ1-2; D call uncertain. V shed 2 bases and J shed 8 bases, with 21 bases lying between them. The CDR3 is made up of 16 amino acids. The germline V gene has CDR1 ENHRY and CDR2 SYGVKD. The DNA for the CDR3 is TGTGCCATCAGTGAGCCCACTTCACACTCGCTGTCGGGCTACACCTTC. Amino acids: CAISEPTSHSLSGYTF.